This T cell receptor beta chain stems from a study of shared clonotypes between healthy human individuals. General study findings and limits: Limitation of the genetic and exposure-history diversity represented came from the few donors.

Each unsorted PBMC replicate got 300 ng genomic DNA, around 30,000 genomes. Original data processing: ImmunoSEQ yielded junction-only sequences lacking quality scores, so filtering differed. Using immunoSEQ multiplex PCR, the repertoire was profiled, and TCRdb retains in-frame clones only, with some absent. V and J calls and clone size are copied from that table; D and trimming were computed from the DNA. The table has approximately 500,000 clones, nearly 80% seen once; the top ten hold around 13%. The germline V gene encodes CDR1 SNHLY and CDR2 FYNNEI. V was clipped by 7 bases and J by 1 base; unmatched bases: 4. The CDR3 spans 14 residues. In regard to this clone: Its antigen is unidentified.

The sample consisted of PBMCs. This receptor was obtained from a woman in her 40s in good health. Some clones in this sample may be carry-over from other donors' samples. J is TRBJ2-7 and V is TRBV2; 10 nucleotides line up with TRBD2. The CDR3 nucleotides read TGTGCCAGCAACCTGGGACTAGCGTCCTACGAGCAGTACTTC. It translates to CASNLGLASYEQYF.